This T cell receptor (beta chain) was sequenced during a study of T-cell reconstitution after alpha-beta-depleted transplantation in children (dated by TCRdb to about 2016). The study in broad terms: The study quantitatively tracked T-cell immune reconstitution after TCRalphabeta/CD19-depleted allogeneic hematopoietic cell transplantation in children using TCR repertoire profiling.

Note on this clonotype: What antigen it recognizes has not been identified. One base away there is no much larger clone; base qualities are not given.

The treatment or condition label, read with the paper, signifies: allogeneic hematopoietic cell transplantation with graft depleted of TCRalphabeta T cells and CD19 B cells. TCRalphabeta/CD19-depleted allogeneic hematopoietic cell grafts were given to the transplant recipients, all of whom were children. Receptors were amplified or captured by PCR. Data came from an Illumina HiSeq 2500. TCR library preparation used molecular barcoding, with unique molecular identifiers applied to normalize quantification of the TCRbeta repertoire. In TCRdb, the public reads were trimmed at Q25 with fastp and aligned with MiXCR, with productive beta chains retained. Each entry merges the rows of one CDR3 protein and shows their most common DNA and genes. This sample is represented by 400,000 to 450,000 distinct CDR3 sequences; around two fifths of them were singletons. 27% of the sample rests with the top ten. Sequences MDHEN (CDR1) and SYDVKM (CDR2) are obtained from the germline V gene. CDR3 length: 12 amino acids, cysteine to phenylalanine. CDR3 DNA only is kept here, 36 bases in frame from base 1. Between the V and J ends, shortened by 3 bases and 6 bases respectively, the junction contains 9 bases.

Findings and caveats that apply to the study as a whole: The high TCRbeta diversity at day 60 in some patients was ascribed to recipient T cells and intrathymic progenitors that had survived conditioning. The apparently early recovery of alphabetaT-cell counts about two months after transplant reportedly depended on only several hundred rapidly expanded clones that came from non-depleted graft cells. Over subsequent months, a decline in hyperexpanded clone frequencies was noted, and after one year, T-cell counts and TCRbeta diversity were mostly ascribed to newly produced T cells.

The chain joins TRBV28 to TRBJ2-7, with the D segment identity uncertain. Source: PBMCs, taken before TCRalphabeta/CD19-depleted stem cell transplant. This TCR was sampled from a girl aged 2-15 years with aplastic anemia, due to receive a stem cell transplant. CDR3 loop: CASSFLYREQYF. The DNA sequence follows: TGTGCCAGCAGTTTTTTATACCGCGAGCAGTACTTC. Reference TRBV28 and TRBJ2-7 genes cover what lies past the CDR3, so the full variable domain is DVKVTQSSRYLVKRTGEKVFLECVQDMDHENMFWYRQDPGLGLRLIYFSYDVKMKEKGDIPEGYSVSREKKERFSLILESASTNQTSMYLCASSFLYREQYFGPGTRLTVT.